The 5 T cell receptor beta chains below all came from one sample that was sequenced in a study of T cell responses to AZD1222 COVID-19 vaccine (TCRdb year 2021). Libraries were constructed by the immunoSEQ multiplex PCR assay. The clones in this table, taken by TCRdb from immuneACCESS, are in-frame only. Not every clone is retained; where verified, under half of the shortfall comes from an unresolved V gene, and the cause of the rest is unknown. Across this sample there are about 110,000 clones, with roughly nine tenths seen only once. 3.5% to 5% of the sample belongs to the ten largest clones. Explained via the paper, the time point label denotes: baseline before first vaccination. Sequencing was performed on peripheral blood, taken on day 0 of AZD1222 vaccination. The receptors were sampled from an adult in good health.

CDR3 residues: CAWSGQVHNSPLHF. As DNA, the CDR3 is TGTGCCTGGAGTGGACAGGTCCATAATTCACCCCTCCACTTT. The chain has TRBV30 and TRBJ1-6; D is possibly TRBD1 (6 bases). Trimming pared 1 base from V and 5 bases from J, leaving 9 bases between. This CDR3 is 14 amino acids long. Germline V gene lookup returns CDR1 GTSNPN and CDR2 SVGIG (reference sequence).

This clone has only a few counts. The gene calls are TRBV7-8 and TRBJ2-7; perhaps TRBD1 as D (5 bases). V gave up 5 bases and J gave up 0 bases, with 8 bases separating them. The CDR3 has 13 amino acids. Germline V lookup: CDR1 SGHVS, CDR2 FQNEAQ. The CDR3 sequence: CASSTGRSYEQYF. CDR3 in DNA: TGTGCCAGCAGCACAGGCCGCTCCTACGAGCAGTACTTC.

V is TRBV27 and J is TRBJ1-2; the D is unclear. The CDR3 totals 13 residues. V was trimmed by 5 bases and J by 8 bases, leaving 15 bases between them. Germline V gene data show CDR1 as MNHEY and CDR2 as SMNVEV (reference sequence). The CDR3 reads CASSLSGRGGYTF. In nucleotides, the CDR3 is TGTGCCAGCAGTCTGAGTGGACGTGGGGGCTACACCTTC.

The CDR3 DNA follows: TGCGCCAGCAGCCAAAAACAGGGTTTTTTGACTGAAGCTTTCTTT. This codes for CASSQKQGFLTEAFF. V is TRBV4-3 and J is TRBJ1-1; tentatively, D is TRBD1 (6 bases). Germline lookup yields CDR1 LGHNA and CDR2 YSLEER. The CDR3 consists of 15 residues. The V end was cut by 2 bases, the J end by 5 bases, with 15 bases between.

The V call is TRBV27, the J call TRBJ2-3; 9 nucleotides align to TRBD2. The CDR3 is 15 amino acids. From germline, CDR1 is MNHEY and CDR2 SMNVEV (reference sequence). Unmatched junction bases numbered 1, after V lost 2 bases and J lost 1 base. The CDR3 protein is CASSLIAGGTDTQYF. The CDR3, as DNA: TGTGCCAGCAGTTTAATAGCGGGAGGCACAGATACGCAGTATTTT.